This is a list of T cell receptor beta chains from one sample in a study of STAT5B mutations in CD4+ large granular lymphocyte leukemia. Repertoires were generated with immunoSEQ multiplex PCR, while TCRdb's copy carries only in-frame clones and drops some. The sample holds 25,000 to 40,000 clones, roughly 74% seen once. Input material: CD4+ T cells from blood buffy coats. All receptors come from a human donor in good health. CDR3s leave out the opening cysteine and the closing phenylalanine or tryptophan.

v_gene: TRBV19; CDR3aa: ASAPGPTPGELF
v_gene: TRBV19; CDR3aa: ASSPRTGSNTEAF
v_gene: TRBV15; CDR3aa: ATSRGGAREKLF
v_gene: TRBV19; CDR3aa: ASSGGQSYGVAF
v_gene: TRBV19; CDR3aa: ASHSGVEQY
v_gene: TRBV15; CDR3aa: ATSRSRGQGGGEQY
v_gene: TRBV7-3; CDR3aa: ASSLSQNTGELF
v_gene: TRBV7-9; CDR3aa: ASSLGLAGTYNEQF
v_gene: TRBV2; CDR3aa: ASSDPTEAAPQH
v_gene: TRBV19; CDR3aa: ASSPNIQGWTEAF
v_gene: TRBV27; CDR3aa: ASQGQFNTEAF
v_gene: TRBV18; CDR3aa: ASSLTGSITEAF
v_gene: TRBV5-4; CDR3aa: ASSWGTGLSYEQY
v_gene: TRBV29-1; CDR3aa: SVDKAGGGVGQY
v_gene: TRBV19; CDR3aa: ASSALRGAGGYT
v_gene: TRBV7-6; CDR3aa: ASSPQGGTQY
v_gene: TRBV19; CDR3aa: ASSHNGQPRAF
v_gene: TRBV28; CDR3aa: ASSIGQGEVNGYT
v_gene: TRBV10-3; CDR3aa: AIKRGDVEETQY
v_gene: TRBV5-6; CDR3aa: ATRTSGMMTTGELF
v_gene: TRBV5-4; CDR3aa: ASSSGELVQTDTQY
v_gene: TRBV6-6; CDR3aa: ASSTQVGSNQPQH
v_gene: TRBV7-9; CDR3aa: ASSGGRAYEQY
v_gene: TRBV10-2; CDR3aa: ASSDSQGGSQPQH
v_gene: TRBV28; CDR3aa: ASSIPYNINAGWETQY
v_gene: TRBV28; CDR3aa: ASTPRIVNTEAF
v_gene: TRBV11-2; CDR3aa: ASSLVGQGRTEAF
v_gene: TRBV29-1; CDR3aa: SVGTGYTDTQY
v_gene: TRBV7-9; CDR3aa: ASARVVYGYT
v_gene: TRBV5-1; CDR3aa: ASSLTTGQGNTIY
v_gene: TRBV7-9; CDR3aa: ASSLSSGQPEAF
v_gene: TRBV2; CDR3aa: ASSVWGGSEYEQY